One sample yielded the 25 T cell receptor beta chains listed below, sequenced in a study of post-analysis software for immune sequencing data. Broader study findings: With TRBV5-6, TRBV5-1 and TRBV20-1 included, about 5 TRBV segments were more frequent in patients than in controls.

Presence of unique molecular identifiers characterized the TCR beta cDNA libraries. MiXCR, run by TCRdb on the PCR reads, gives a single entry per CDR3 protein. This sample has roughly 430,000 distinct CDR3 sequences, with roughly 40% found just once. Their antigens are not known. The source material was blood. These receptors all stem from a girl aged 2-9 years with multiple sclerosis.

The V and J genes are TRBV29-1 and TRBJ1-1, with TRBD1 as a possible D gene (6 bases). With 3 bases removed from V and 3 bases from J, the gap between germline ends came to 14 bases. The CDR3 totals 14 residues. The V gene's germline CDR1 is SQVTM and CDR2 ANQGSEA. The CDR3 region has the DNA TGCAGCGTTGATTCTCGGGACACCGACACTGAAGCTTTCTTT. Translation gives CSVDSRDTDTEAFF.

This clonotype was detected only a few times. The genes are TRBV20-1 and TRBJ2-3; no clear D. Germline V gene lookup returns CDR1 DFQATT and CDR2 SNEGSKA (reference sequence). The germline V and J ends were trimmed by 0 bases and 4 bases, with 5 bases remaining between them. This CDR3 has 12 residues. The CDR3 DNA reads as TGCAGTGCTAGAGATCACCCAGATACGCAGTATTTT. The encoded protein is CSARDHPDTQYF.

This clonotype showed up just once. The rearrangement links TRBV7-2 to TRBJ2-3, with 8 bases aligning to TRBD2. The germline V gene has CDR1 SGHTA and CDR2 FQGNSA. Unmatched junction bases numbered 4, after V lost 1 base and J lost 7 bases. The CDR3 totals 14 residues. The CDR3 sequence: CASSLDGLANTQYF. In DNA, the CDR3 is TGTGCCAGCAGCTTAGATGGACTAGCAAATACGCAGTATTTT.

The gene calls are TRBV7-9 and TRBJ2-7; 7 nucleotides agree with TRBD1. Germline V CDR1 and CDR2: SEHNR, FQNEAQ (reference sequence). The CDR3 runs to 13 residues. Trimming cost V 8 bases and J 0 bases; bases outside gene matches: 4. DNA of the CDR3: TGTGCCAGCGGGACAGCAAGCTCCTACGAGCAGTACTTC. This sequence encodes CASGTASSYEQYF.

The V and J genes are TRBV29-1 and TRBJ1-2; D is perhaps TRBD1 (5 bases). Per germline, CDR1 SQVTM and CDR2 ANQGSEA. Trimming pared 4 bases from V and 10 bases from J, leaving 16 bases between. This CDR3 spans 12 amino acids. The CDR3 DNA reads TGCAGCGTTGTTATTCCGGGACGAGCCTACACCTTC. The encoded protein is CSVVIPGRAYTF.

This clonotype has more than one count but fewer than ten. V gene TRBV15 combines with J gene TRBJ2-3, with TRBD2 matching 9 bases. CDR1 and CDR2 (germline): LNHNV, YYDKDF (reference sequence). Unmatched junction bases numbered 15, after V lost 3 bases and J lost 2 bases. This CDR3 is 19 amino acids long. The CDR3 DNA reads as TGTGCCACCAGCAGGACTACCTCACGACTAGCGGAGTACACAGATACGCAGTATTTT. Its protein product is CATSRTTSRLAEYTDTQYF.

V gene TRBV7-9 combines with J gene TRBJ2-1; 12 bases are shared with TRBD2. Germline values: CDR1 SEHNR, CDR2 FQNEAQ (reference sequence). This CDR3 has 15 amino acids. J lost 8 bases, V lost 5 bases, and 7 bases had no gene match. The CDR3 nucleotides read TGTGCCAGCAGCCCACTAGCGGGAGGTCCGGATGAGCAGTTCTTC. Translating gives CASSPLAGGPDEQFF.

The chain employs TRBV29-1 and TRBJ1-4, with 7 bases matching TRBD1. The CDR3 sequence is 13 residues long. Germline V gene data show CDR1 as SQVTM and CDR2 as ANQGSEA. Trimming at V came to 7 bases and at J to 4 bases, leaving 6 bases not matched to a gene. CDR3 loop: CSARQGGNEKLFF. The CDR3 DNA reads as TGCAGCGCTAGACAGGGTGGTAATGAAAAACTGTTTTTT.

The chain carries TRBV28 and TRBJ2-7, with 8 bases identical to TRBD1. This CDR3 region has 17 residues. Losses at the gene ends were 3 bases for V and 1 base for J; bases not matched to a gene: 11. Germline lookup yields CDR1 MDHEN and CDR2 SYDVKM. For the CDR3, the DNA is TGTGCCAGCAGTTTTTCTCCGGGGACAGGCGAATCCTACGAGCAGTACTTC. As protein: CASSFSPGTGESYEQYF. Based on the CDR3 plus reference TRBV28 and TRBJ2-7, the full variable domain is DVKVTQSSRYLVKRTGEKVFLECVQDMDHENMFWYRQDPGLGLRLIYFSYDVKMKEKGDIPEGYSVSREKKERFSLILESASTNQTSMYLCASSFSPGTGESYEQYFGPGTRLTVT.

This chain connects TRBV5-1 to TRBJ2-3; 7 positions agree with TRBD1. This CDR3 contains 16 residues. The V gene end was trimmed by 2 bases and the J gene end by 4 bases; junction bases not matched to a gene: 10. Germline values: CDR1 SGHRS, CDR2 YFSETQ. For the CDR3, the DNA is TGCGCCAGCAGCTTTCAGCCACCAGGGGGTGCAGATACGCAGTATTTT. The encoded protein is CASSFQPPGGADTQYF.

This clonotype has at least ten counts. The genes are TRBV7-2 and TRBJ2-7, with TRBD1 as a possible D gene (7 bases). The V gene's germline CDR1 is SGHTA and CDR2 FQGNSA. The V gene lost 5 bases and the J gene lost 7 bases, with 12 bases spanning the gap. The CDR3 is 12 residues long. Here the CDR3 reads CASSQGGGEQYF. Here the CDR3 DNA reads TGTGCCAGCAGCCAGGGGGGAGGAGAGCAGTACTTC.

The rearrangement uses TRBV18 and TRBJ2-1; 8 nucleotides align to TRBD2. The germline gives CDR1 KGHSH, CDR2 LQKENI. The CDR3 extends over 15 amino acids. Trimming took 2 bases from V and 7 from J; bases not matched to a gene: 7. The CDR3 loop reads CASSPSSGTGNEQFF. CDR3 bases: TGTGCCAGCTCACCAAGTAGCGGGACGGGGAATGAGCAGTTCTTC.

This clonotype was seen a few times. V and J are TRBV4-3 and TRBJ2-5, with TRBD2 as a possible D gene (6 bases). CDR1 LGHNA and CDR2 YSLEER come from the germline V gene. The CDR3 runs 14 residues. V gave up 4 bases and J gave up 0 bases, with 9 bases separating them. The CDR3 DNA follows: TGCGCCAGCAGCCTTCTAGCGTACCAAGAGACCCAGTACTTC. This sequence encodes CASSLLAYQETQYF.

In its sample, this clonotype was seen a few times. The chain couples TRBV4-3 to TRBJ2-1; 8 bases fit TRBD2. V dropped 5 bases and J dropped 4; count of bases not matched to a gene: 7. The CDR3 loop spans 15 amino acids. Germline CDR1 reads LGHNA; CDR2 reads YSLEER. This CDR3 is CASSLGVAGYNEQFF. For the CDR3, the DNA is TGCGCCAGCAGCTTAGGGGTAGCGGGGTACAATGAGCAGTTCTTC.

This clonotype has just a few counts. The J gene is TRBJ1-1, the V gene TRBV29-1, with no clear D. Looked up from germline, CDR1 is SQVTM and CDR2 is ANQGSEA. The V end was cut by 1 base, the J end by 5 bases, with 14 bases between. This CDR3 is built from 14 residues. The CDR3 here is CSVEGLFSTTEAFF. The CDR3 DNA reads TGCAGCGTTGAAGGTCTGTTTTCCACGACTGAAGCTTTCTTT.

In its sample, this clonotype was seen once. CDR3 nucleotides: TGCGCCAGCAGCTTGGCCCGTTCATCAAGGGGCAATGAAGATACGCAGTATTTT. It yields the protein CASSLARSSRGNEDTQYF. The chain uses TRBV5-1 and TRBJ2-3, with D possibly being TRBD1 (5 bases). The V gene's germline CDR1 is SGHRS and CDR2 YFSETQ. The CDR3 has 18 residues. V was pared by 0 bases and J by 5 bases, with 22 bases between.

This rearrangement joins TRBV7-3 to TRBJ2-1, with TRBD1 as a possible D gene (5 bases). The CDR3 has 15 amino acids. Germline V gene data show CDR1 as SGHTA and CDR2 as FQGTGA. The ends were cut back, 3 bases at V and 4 bases at J, with 13 bases in the middle. CDR3 loop: CASSLSRAGYNEQFF. The CDR3 bases are TGTGCCAGCAGCTTGAGTAGGGCAGGGTACAATGAGCAGTTCTTC.

The V gene is TRBV10-1, the J gene TRBJ2-7; D may be TRBD2 (5 bases). V lost 3 bases to trimming and J lost 3 bases, with 12 bases between them. Germline V gene lookup returns CDR1 WNHNN and CDR2 SYGVQD (reference sequence). CDR3 size: 14 residues. CDR3 DNA sequence: TGCGCCAGCAGTGACGGGAATCTGCTCTACGAGCAGTACTTC. Protein product: CASSDGNLLYEQYF.

V usage is TRBV6-1 and J usage is TRBJ2-3; 12 positions agree with TRBD2. The germline V gene has CDR1 MNHNS and CDR2 SASEGT. V was clipped by 6 bases and J by 2 bases; unmatched bases: 15. The CDR3 is 19 amino acids. CDR3 sequence: CASSGYKPGLAGVTDTQYF. The CDR3 nucleotides are TGTGCCAGCAGCGGTTACAAACCGGGACTAGCGGGTGTCACAGATACGCAGTATTTT.

The chain combines TRBV29-1 with TRBJ2-1; 9 bases are a match to TRBD2. Germline CDR1 is SQVTM and CDR2 is ANQGSEA. J lost 7 bases, V lost 6 bases, and 10 bases had no gene match. The CDR3 loop spans 14 amino acids. In nucleotides, the CDR3 is TGCAGCGTCTGGGGCGGGGGGGCGTGGAATGAGCAGTTCTTC. Amino acids: CSVWGGGAWNEQFF.

V is TRBV5-1 and J is TRBJ2-7; D might be TRBD2 (5 bases). CDR3 length: 13 residues. Trimming took off 4 bases at V and 4 bases at J, with 12 bases between the two ends. Germline V gene lookup returns CDR1 SGHRS and CDR2 YFSETQ. CDR3 bases: TGCGCCAGCAGCAGGGAAACTAGTTACGAGCAGTACTTC. Its protein is CASSRETSYEQYF. Full variable domain (outside the CDR3, taken from reference TRBV5-1 and TRBJ2-7): KAGVTQTPRYLIKTRGQQVTLSCSPISGHRSVSWYQQTPGQGLQFLFEYFSETQRNKGNFPGRFSGRQFSNSRSEMNVSTLELGDSALYLCASSRETSYEQYFGPGTRLTVT.

The chain joins TRBV3-1 to TRBJ1-2; D ambiguous. The V end was cut by 0 bases, the J end by 6 bases, with 5 bases between. The CDR3 length is 12 residues. Per germline, CDR1 LGHDT and CDR2 YNNKEL (reference sequence). The CDR3 sequence: CASSQDRNGYTF. CDR3 coding DNA: TGTGCCAGCAGCCAAGATAGGAATGGCTACACCTTC.

This clonotype was seen a few times. J is TRBJ1-2 and V is TRBV5-1, with D possibly TRBD1 on 6 matching bases. Germline values: CDR1 SGHRS, CDR2 YFSETQ. The CDR3 loop spans 15 amino acids. Trimming pared 4 bases from V and 4 bases from J, leaving 17 bases between. CDR3 amino acids: CASSPRQADSYGYTF. The CDR3 DNA follows: TGCGCCAGCAGCCCTAGACAGGCGGACTCCTATGGCTACACCTTC.

This clonotype was counted only a few times. The chain links TRBV5-1 to TRBJ2-7, with 9 positions matching TRBD1. The CDR3 consists of 13 residues. V lost 4 bases to trimming and J lost 5 bases; unmatched junction nucleotides: 4. Germline CDR1 is SGHRS and CDR2 is YFSETQ. CDR3 amino acids: CASSRTGGHEQYF. CDR3 in DNA: TGCGCCAGCAGCCGTACAGGGGGCCACGAGCAGTACTTC.

This clonotype was counted ten times or more. DNA for the CDR3: TGCAGTGCTAGAATCAGGGAAGGGATTGGCTACACCTTC. Translation gives CSARIREGIGYTF. This rearrangement joins TRBV20-1 to TRBJ1-2; TRBD1 might be the D (5 bases). Germline loops: CDR1 DFQATT, CDR2 SNEGSKA (reference sequence). CDR3 size: 13 residues. V lost 2 bases to trimming and J lost 7 bases, with 14 bases between them.